These 30 T cell receptor beta chains originate from one sample sequenced in a study of shared clonotypes between healthy human individuals. TCRdb's table, derived via immunoSEQ multiplex PCR, lists solely in-frame clones and lacks some. The profile shows fewer than 550,000 clones, roughly 85% of them singletons. Sequencing was done on a sample of PBMCs. Every receptor here comes from a woman aged 40 to 55 in good health. Some clones in this sample may be carry-over from other donors' samples.

The chain is built from TRBV5-4 and TRBJ1-2; D is possibly TRBD1 (6 bases). Trimming left V 4 bases short and J 6 bases short, with 13 bases between. The germline V gene has CDR1 SGHNT and CDR2 YYREEE (reference sequence). This CDR3 is built from 13 residues. CDR3 in DNA: TGTGCCAGCAGCACGGGAGGGGGAAATGGCTACACCTTC. It translates to CASSTGGGNGYTF.

This clone was observed a handful of times. J is TRBJ1-2 and V is TRBV18, with D perhaps matching TRBD1 (5 bases). The CDR3 has 13 amino acids. Germline CDR1 KGHSH, CDR2 LQKENI. Trimming removed 3 bases from V and 8 bases from J, with 13 bases in between. This CDR3 reads CASSPVTRDGYTF. CDR3 nucleotides: TGTGCCAGCTCACCGGTTACACGGGACGGCTACACCTTC.

This chain links TRBV9 with TRBJ2-7; the match to TRBD2 covers 8 bases. The CDR3 runs to 14 residues. Unmatched junction bases numbered 5, after V lost 4 bases and J lost 2 bases. Germline V gene data show CDR1 as SGDLS and CDR2 as YYNGEE. The CDR3 is CASSQTSVAYEQYF. The CDR3 DNA is TGTGCCAGCAGCCAGACTAGCGTGGCCTACGAGCAGTACTTC.

The chain uses TRBV19 and TRBJ1-1; 9 nucleotides agree with TRBD1. The germline V gene has CDR1 LNHDA and CDR2 SQIVND (reference sequence). The CDR3 has 14 residues. Trimming at V came to 7 bases and at J to 1 base, leaving 4 bases not matched to a gene. CDR3 nucleotide sequence: TGTGCCAGTAAAATGGACAGGGGGAACACTGAAGCTTTCTTT. This encodes CASKMDRGNTEAFF.

The chain uses TRBV10-2 and TRBJ2-7, with 7 positions matching TRBD1. V shed 2 bases and J 0 bases; nucleotides not matched to a gene: 1. CDR1 WSHSY and CDR2 SAAADI come from the germline V gene. The CDR3 covers 14 residues. CDR3 amino acids: CASSEQGDSYEQYF. The CDR3 region has the DNA TGCGCCAGCAGTGAGCAGGGGGACTCCTACGAGCAGTACTTC.

J is TRBJ2-5 and V is TRBV5-6; D tentatively reads TRBD1 or TRBD2 (5 bases each). CDR1 and CDR2 (germline): SGHDT, YYEEEE. There are 14 residues in the CDR3. V was shortened by 0 bases and J by 1 base, with 7 bases between the two germline ends. The CDR3 DNA reads TGTGCCAGCAGCTTGGGTGGGGGCCAAGAGACCCAGTACTTC. This codes for CASSLGGGQETQYF.

J is TRBJ2-3 and V is TRBV7-3, with D unresolved. V lost 0 bases and J 2 bases, leaving 9 bases between the germline ends. This CDR3 spans 15 amino acids. Germline values: CDR1 SGHTA, CDR2 FQGTGA. This CDR3 reads CASSLTGRVTDTQYF. The DNA of the CDR3 is TGTGCCAGCAGCTTAACGGGTCGGGTCACAGATACGCAGTATTTT.

The chain combines TRBV30 with TRBJ1-1; TRBD1 might be the D (5 bases). The germline V gene encodes CDR1 GTSNPN and CDR2 SVGIG (reference sequence). Trimming took off 3 bases at V and 1 base at J, with 18 bases between the two ends. The CDR3 consists of 16 residues. The CDR3 here is CAWSPGGGRPNTEAFF. Written as DNA, the CDR3 is TGTGCCTGGAGCCCGGGGGGAGGACGCCCGAACACTGAAGCTTTCTTT.

This clone has a single count. The chain combines TRBV29-1 with TRBJ1-2, with D possibly being TRBD1 (5 bases). CDR3 size: 13 residues. Germline-derived CDR1 and CDR2 are SQVTM and ANQGSEA. The V gene lost 4 bases and the J gene lost 1 base, with 10 bases spanning the gap. The CDR3 loop reads CSVGGAGNYGYTF. The CDR3, as DNA: TGCAGCGTTGGTGGGGCAGGTAACTATGGCTACACCTTC.

The V gene is TRBV10-3, the J gene TRBJ1-2, with a possible D match to TRBD1 (5 bases). Germline V lookup: CDR1 ENHRY, CDR2 SYGVKD. The CDR3 spans 12 residues. V gave up 9 bases and J gave up 4 bases, with 12 bases separating them. CDR3 amino acids: CAMGRGTYGYTF. In nucleotides, the CDR3 is TGTGCCATGGGGCGGGGGACCTATGGCTACACCTTC.

The chain has TRBV11-1 and TRBJ2-1; D ambiguous. The CDR3 is made up of 16 amino acids. Germline V gives CDR1 SGHAT, CDR2 FQDESV (reference sequence). Trimming left V 5 bases short and J 3 bases short, with 17 bases between. CDR3 nucleotide sequence: TGTGCCAGCAGCGTTGAAGGGCAGGTCTTCTACAATGAGCAGTTCTTC. This sequence encodes CASSVEGQVFYNEQFF.

CDR3: CATSRDLGVGELFF. The CDR3 DNA reads TGTGCCACCAGCAGAGATTTGGGGGTCGGGGAGCTGTTTTTT. This chain joins TRBV15 and TRBJ2-2; D possibly matches TRBD1 or TRBD2 (5 bases each). The ends were cut back, 0 bases at V and 7 bases at J, with 9 bases in the middle. The germline V gene has CDR1 LNHNV and CDR2 YYDKDF (reference sequence). The CDR3 has 14 residues.

V gene TRBV5-1 combines with J gene TRBJ1-4; D is unresolved. The CDR3 loop spans 15 amino acids. The ends were cut back, 2 bases at V and 0 bases at J, with 8 bases in the middle. In germline, CDR1 is SGHRS, CDR2 YFSETQ. The CDR3 coding sequence is TGCGCCAGCAGCTTCAACGAAGCAACTAATGAAAAACTGTTTTTT. Translating gives CASSFNEATNEKLFF.

The rearrangement uses TRBV5-1 and TRBJ1-1; D might be TRBD1 (5 bases). This CDR3 spans 15 amino acids. CDR1 is SGHRS and CDR2 is YFSETQ in the germline V gene. Trimming removed 4 bases at V and 1 base at J, with 14 bases between. DNA of the CDR3: TGCGCCAGCAGCAGAATTGGGACGGCGAACACTGAAGCTTTCTTT. Protein product: CASSRIGTANTEAFF.

This clone was counted at least ten times. The rearrangement links TRBV2 to TRBJ2-5; the D gene is possibly TRBD1 (5 bases). The CDR3 has 13 residues. Germline CDR1 and CDR2: SNHLY and FYNNEI. V gave up 5 bases and J gave up 2 bases, with 9 bases separating them. The chain's CDR3 is CASSQDKQETQYF. The CDR3 nucleotides read TGTGCCAGCAGTCAGGACAAACAAGAGACCCAGTACTTC.

This chain joins TRBV7-9 and TRBJ1-2, with TRBD1 as a possible D gene (5 bases). Looked up from germline, CDR1 is SEHNR and CDR2 is FQNEAQ (reference sequence). V was shortened by 5 bases and J by 5 bases, with 12 bases between the two germline ends. This CDR3 comprises 13 residues. Here the CDR3 DNA reads TGTGCCAGCAGCAATCCCGGGGGGTATGGCTACACCTTC. Protein product: CASSNPGGYGYTF.

CDR3: CSVEESDRVYGYTF. The CDR3 bases are TGCAGCGTTGAAGAGTCGGACAGGGTCTATGGCTACACCTTC. J is TRBJ1-2 and V is TRBV29-1; TRBD1 agrees at 8 bases. This CDR3 is 14 amino acids long. Trimming cost V 0 bases and J 4 bases; bases outside gene matches: 4. The germline gives CDR1 SQVTM, CDR2 ANQGSEA.

This clone was observed a handful of times. This sequence joins TRBV27 and TRBJ2-1, with 9 bases that match TRBD2. After removal of 7 bases from V and 8 bases from J, the junction contained 15 bases not matched to a gene. Germline CDR1 MNHEY, CDR2 SMNVEV (reference sequence). The CDR3 contains 16 residues. Written as DNA, the CDR3 is TGTGCCAGCATCTTAAGCTTAGCGGGAGCCGGGGATGAGCAGTTCTTC. It codes for CASILSLAGAGDEQFF.

This chain connects TRBV30 to TRBJ2-1, with 8 bases matching TRBD1. CDR3 length: 15 amino acids. J was trimmed by 7 bases and V by 8 bases; bases with no gene match: 16. In germline, CDR1 is GTSNPN, CDR2 SVGIG (reference sequence). CDR3 protein: CAEAKSGGAGNEQFF. In DNA, the CDR3 is TGTGCCGAGGCAAAGTCAGGGGGCGCGGGGAATGAGCAGTTCTTC.

In DNA form, the CDR3 reads TGTGCCAGCAGCTCTCTAGCGGGAGAGACCCAGTACTTC. Translating it yields CASSSLAGETQYF. This rearrangement joins TRBV5-6 to TRBJ2-5; 8 bases align to TRBD2. This CDR3 contains 13 residues. V dropped 3 bases and J dropped 4; count of bases not matched to a gene: 2. Germline CDR1 SGHDT, CDR2 YYEEEE.

This chain uses TRBV18 with TRBJ1-5; TRBD1 matches 9 bases. Germline lookup yields CDR1 KGHSH and CDR2 LQKENI. CDR3 size: 15 residues. V lost 3 bases to trimming and J lost 2 bases; unmatched junction nucleotides: 2. This CDR3 is CASSPTGGGNQPQHF. CDR3 coding DNA: TGTGCCAGCTCACCGACAGGGGGAGGCAATCAGCCCCAGCATTTT.

This clone has a count of ten or more. The rearrangement joins TRBV7-9 to TRBJ2-5; 8 positions agree with TRBD1. Matching the DNA end better, TRBJ2-7 makes the J call doubtful. CDR3 length equals 19 residues. Germline-derived CDR1 and CDR2 are SEHNR and FQNEAQ (reference sequence). Here the CDR3 reads CASSLAVRTGGLGSYEQYF. The DNA for the CDR3 is TGTGCCAGCAGCTTAGCGGTGAGAACAGGGGGACTGGGGTCCTACGAGCAGTACTTC.

V and J are TRBV18 and TRBJ2-1, with 10 bases fitting TRBD2. CDR3 length: 18 amino acids. V dropped 2 bases and J dropped 4; count of bases not matched to a gene: 11. Germline loops: CDR1 KGHSH, CDR2 LQKENI. CDR3 residues: CASSPRIWQREGYNEQFF. CDR3 DNA sequence: TGTGCCAGCTCACCAAGGATTTGGCAGCGGGAGGGGTACAATGAGCAGTTCTTC.

The V and J genes are TRBV5-5 and TRBJ2-3; TRBD2 matches at 8 bases. The CDR3 extends over 18 amino acids. Germline-derived CDR1 and CDR2 are SGHKS and YYEKEE (reference sequence). J gave up 2 bases and V 0 bases, and 11 bases lay outside the gene matches. The CDR3 is CASSLGVSGASATDTQYF. CDR3 nucleotides: TGTGCCAGCAGCTTGGGGGTTAGCGGGGCTAGCGCCACAGATACGCAGTATTTT.

J is TRBJ2-5 and V is TRBV7-2; 7 bases fit TRBD2. The DNA end is a closer match to TRBJ2-7, so the J assignment may be wrong. Germline V gene lookup returns CDR1 SGHTA and CDR2 FQGNSA. The CDR3 has 15 amino acids. The CDR3 DNA follows: TGTGCCAGCAGCAAGGGACTACCTTCCTCCTACGAGCAGTACTTC. It translates to CASSKGLPSSYEQYF.

This clone was counted a single time. The chain carries TRBV25-1 and TRBJ2-3; D might be TRBD2 (6 bases). The CDR3 consists of 14 residues. The V gene lost 5 bases and the J gene lost 6 bases, with 15 bases spanning the gap. Germline CDR1 is MGHDK and CDR2 is SYGVNS. The CDR3 is CASSKPIRGDTQYF. The CDR3 DNA is TGTGCCAGCAGTAAACCCATCCGGGGGGATACGCAGTATTTT.

This chain links TRBV11-2 with TRBJ2-1, with 9 bases lining up with TRBD2. CDR3 length: 15 amino acids. Germline V gene lookup returns CDR1 SGHAT and CDR2 FQNNGV. The J segment lost 0 bases and the V segment lost 5 bases, leaving 2 bases of the junction unmatched. The CDR3 DNA reads TGTGCCAGCAGCCCTAGCGGGACCTCCTACAATGAGCAGTTCTTC. Residues: CASSPSGTSYNEQFF. The full variable domain, its missing parts supplied by reference TRBV11-2 and TRBJ2-1, is EAGVAQSPRYKIIEKRQSVAFWCNPISGHATLYWYQQILGQGPKLLIQFQNNGVVDDSQLPKDRFSAERLKGVDSTLKIQPAKLEDSAVYLCASSPSGTSYNEQFFGPGTRLTVL.

This clone appeared once. CDR3 nucleotides: TGTGCCAGCAGCTTAGTTTCCCTTGCAGGAGAGCAGTACTTC. It specifies CASSLVSLAGEQYF. J is TRBJ2-7 and V is TRBV11-2, with D unresolved. The CDR3 has 14 residues. V was pared by 1 base and J by 7 bases, with 14 bases between. Germline V gene lookup returns CDR1 SGHAT and CDR2 FQNNGV.

The V gene is TRBV28, the J gene TRBJ1-1; D unresolved. V lost 6 bases, J lost 4 bases, and 9 bases lay in between. This CDR3 is 12 amino acids long. The germline gives CDR1 MDHEN, CDR2 SYDVKM. Here the CDR3 DNA reads TGTGCCAGCAGCCGGTATTTCACTGAAGCTTTCTTT. Its protein product is CASSRYFTEAFF.

Only a few counts were recorded for this clone. V usage is TRBV15 and J usage is TRBJ1-2; tentative D call: TRBD1 (5 bases). The ends were cut back, 4 bases at V and 7 bases at J, with 7 bases in the middle. The CDR3 runs 11 residues. Germline values: CDR1 LNHNV, CDR2 YYDKDF (reference sequence). CDR3 region: CATSKRGGYTF. The CDR3 nucleotides are TGTGCCACCAGCAAGAGGGGTGGCTACACCTTC.